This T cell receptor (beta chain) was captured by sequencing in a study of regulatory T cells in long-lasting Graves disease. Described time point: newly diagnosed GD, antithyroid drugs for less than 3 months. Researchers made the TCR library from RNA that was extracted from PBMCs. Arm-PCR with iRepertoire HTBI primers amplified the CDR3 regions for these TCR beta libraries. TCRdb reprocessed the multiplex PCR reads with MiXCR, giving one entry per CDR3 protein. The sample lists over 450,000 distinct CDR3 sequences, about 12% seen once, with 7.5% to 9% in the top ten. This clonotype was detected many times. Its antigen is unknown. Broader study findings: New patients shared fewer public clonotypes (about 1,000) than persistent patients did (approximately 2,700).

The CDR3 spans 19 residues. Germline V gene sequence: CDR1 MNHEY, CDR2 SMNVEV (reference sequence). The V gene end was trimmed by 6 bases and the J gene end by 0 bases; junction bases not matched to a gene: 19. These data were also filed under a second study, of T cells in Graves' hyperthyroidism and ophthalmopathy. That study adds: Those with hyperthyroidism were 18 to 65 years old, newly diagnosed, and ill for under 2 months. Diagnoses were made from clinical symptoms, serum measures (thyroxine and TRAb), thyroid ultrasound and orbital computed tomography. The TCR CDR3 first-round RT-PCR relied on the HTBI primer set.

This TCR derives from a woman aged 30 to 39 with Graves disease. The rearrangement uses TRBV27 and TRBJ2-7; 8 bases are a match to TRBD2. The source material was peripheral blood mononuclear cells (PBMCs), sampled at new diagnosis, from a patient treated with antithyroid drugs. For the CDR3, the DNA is TGTGCCAGCAGACCGGCCCCGGGGGTAGCGGGATCTAGCTCCTACGAGCAGTACTTC. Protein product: CASRPAPGVAGSSSYEQYF.